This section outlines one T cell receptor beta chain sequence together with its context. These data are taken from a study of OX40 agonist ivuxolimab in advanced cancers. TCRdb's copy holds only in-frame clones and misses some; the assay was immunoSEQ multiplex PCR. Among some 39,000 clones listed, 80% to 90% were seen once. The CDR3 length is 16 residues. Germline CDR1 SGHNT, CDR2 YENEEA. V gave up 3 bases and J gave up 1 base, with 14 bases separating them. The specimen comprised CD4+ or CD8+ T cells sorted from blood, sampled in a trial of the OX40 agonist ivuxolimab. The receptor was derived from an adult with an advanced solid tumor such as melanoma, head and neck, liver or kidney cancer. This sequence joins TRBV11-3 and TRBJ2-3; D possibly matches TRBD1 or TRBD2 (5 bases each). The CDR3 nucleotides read TGTGCCAGCAGCTTGCAGCGGATAGGGGGCACAGATACGCAGTATTTT. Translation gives CASSLQRIGGTDTQYF.